The 2 T cell receptor beta chains given below trace back to one sample, sequenced in a study of technical replicates of blood from several donors listed by TCRdb under 2017. Library preparation was by the immunoSEQ multiplex PCR assay. TCRdb's version of the immuneACCESS table is confined to in-frame rearrangements and falls short of the full clone set. An unresolved V gene accounts for under half of the shortfall where checked; the remainder is of unknown origin. This sample lists approximately 95,000 clones; about 95% were detected once. The top ten clonotypes cover around 0.3% of the sample. The sample taken for sequencing was T cells isolated from PBMCs. The receptors derive from a human donor in good health.

This chain joins TRBV28 and TRBJ2-3; D unclear. Germline CDR1 MDHEN, CDR2 SYDVKM. The ends were cut back, 6 bases at V and 1 base at J, with 5 bases in the middle. This CDR3 contains 12 residues. CDR3 coding DNA: TGTGCCAGCAGGCGAGGCACAGATACGCAGTATTTT. Translated: CASRRGTDTQYF.

The chain uses TRBV28 and TRBJ1-4, with a tentative D call TRBD1 (6 bases). CDR1 is MDHEN and CDR2 is SYDVKM in the germline V gene. With 5 bases removed from V and 2 bases from J, the gap between germline ends came to 15 bases. CDR3 size: 16 residues. The CDR3 spells CASSPTFGGTNEKLFF. Written as DNA, the CDR3 is TGTGCCAGCAGTCCGACTTTTGGGGGCACTAATGAAAAACTGTTTTTT.